These 19 T cell receptor beta chains were all obtained from the same sample, sequenced in a study of T cell responses to AZD1222 COVID-19 vaccine. The protocol was immunoSEQ multiplex PCR, while the TCRdb copy is restricted to in-frame clones and leaves out a portion. The data show more than 100,000 clones, with 91% seen just once and over 40% held by the top ten. Source: peripheral blood, taken on day 0 of AZD1222 vaccination. The receptor set was obtained from an adult in good health.

The rearrangement joins TRBV27 to TRBJ1-2; D possibly corresponds to TRBD1 (5 bases). In germline, CDR1 is MNHEY, CDR2 SMNVEV (reference sequence). The V gene lost 5 bases and the J gene lost 6 bases, with 13 bases spanning the gap. This CDR3 has 13 residues. CDR3 region: CASSHQGVDGYTF. The CDR3 DNA follows: TGTGCCAGCAGTCACCAGGGTGTTGATGGCTACACCTTC.

The V gene is TRBV28, the J gene TRBJ2-7; TRBD2 might be the D (6 bases). Germline CDR1 and CDR2: MDHEN and SYDVKM. This CDR3 is built from 15 residues. The germline V and J ends were trimmed by 5 bases and 0 bases, with 14 bases remaining between them. CDR3 in DNA: TGTGCCAGCAGTGCCTTAGCGGTTAGCTCCTACGAGCAGTACTTC. It translates to CASSALAVSSYEQYF. Filled out from reference TRBV28 and TRBJ2-7, the complete variable domain reads DVKVTQSSRYLVKRTGEKVFLECVQDMDHENMFWYRQDPGLGLRLIYFSYDVKMKEKGDIPEGYSVSREKKERFSLILESASTNQTSMYLCASSALAVSSYEQYFGPGTRLTVT.

The genes are TRBV21-1 and TRBJ2-7; the table's D call of TRBD2 was not tested on the DNA. TRBV21-1 is shown as a pseudogene. The CDR3 covers 15 residues. The CDR3 loop is CASSNGGAGESEQYF. In nucleotides, the CDR3 is TGTGCCAGCAGCAACGGTGGAGCGGGAGAAAGTGAGCAGTACTTC.

V usage is TRBV18 and J usage is TRBJ1-6, with 7 bases that match TRBD1. Germline lookup yields CDR1 KGHSH and CDR2 LQKENI. The CDR3 has 17 amino acids. Trimming took 2 bases from V and 6 from J; bases not matched to a gene: 10. The CDR3, as DNA: TGTGCCAGCTCACCATTAACAGCGGGACAGTCTAATTCACCCCTCCACTTT. Amino acid sequence: CASSPLTAGQSNSPLHF.

This sequence joins TRBV28 and TRBJ1-2; perhaps TRBD1 as D (5 bases). This CDR3 has 16 residues. V lost 5 bases to trimming and J lost 2 bases, with 18 bases between them. Per the germline V gene, CDR1 is MDHEN and CDR2 is SYDVKM. CDR3 bases: TGTGCCAGCAGTATCCCCTCCAGGGTCGGGAACTATGGCTACACCTTC. The encoded protein is CASSIPSRVGNYGYTF.

This chain links TRBV24-1 with TRBJ2-3; D unclear. Germline loops: CDR1 KGHDR, CDR2 SFDVKD. The CDR3 covers 13 residues. V lost 4 bases to trimming and J lost 3 bases, with 7 bases between them. This CDR3 is CATSDPPTDTQYF. CDR3 nucleotide sequence: TGTGCCACCAGTGACCCCCCAACAGATACGCAGTATTTT.

This rearrangement joins TRBV7-8 to TRBJ2-7, with D possibly matching TRBD2 (6 bases). The V end lost 5 bases, the J end lost 5 bases, and 13 bases lay between the germline ends. Germline CDR1 is SGHVS and CDR2 is FQNEAQ. CDR3 length equals 13 residues. CDR3 region: CASSPRGVHEQYF. In DNA form, the CDR3 reads TGTGCCAGCAGCCCCCGCGGGGTCCACGAGCAGTACTTC.

V and J are TRBV7-8 and TRBJ2-5, with TRBD1 as a possible D gene (6 bases). Germline CDR1 reads SGHVS; CDR2 reads FQNEAQ. The V and J ends lost 0 bases and 1 base respectively, with 9 bases between them. The CDR3 spans 15 residues. CDR3 region: CASSLASGAQETQYF. The CDR3 coding sequence is TGTGCCAGCAGCTTAGCCTCAGGGGCCCAAGAGACCCAGTACTTC.

The chain uses TRBV19 and TRBJ2-5, with 11 positions matching TRBD2. Germline trimming cut 1 base from V and 3 bases from J; bases unmatched to any gene: 1. CDR1 and CDR2 from the germline V gene are LNHDA and SQIVND (reference sequence). The CDR3 has 15 residues. The CDR3 spells CASSIGSGGEETQYF. The CDR3 region has the DNA TGTGCCAGTAGTATAGGTAGCGGGGGGGAAGAGACCCAGTACTTC.

The chain links TRBV5-1 to TRBJ2-3; 10 positions agree with TRBD2. CDR3 length: 15 amino acids. In germline, CDR1 is SGHRS, CDR2 YFSETQ. After removal of 2 bases from V and 4 bases from J, the junction contained 4 bases not matched to a gene. CDR3 DNA: TGCGCCAGCAGCTTAGCGGGAGGGCCGGCAGATACGCAGTATTTT. Translation: CASSLAGGPADTQYF.

This rearrangement joins TRBV5-6 to TRBJ1-2; D remains unclear. In germline, CDR1 is SGHDT, CDR2 YYEEEE. The CDR3 runs 14 residues. V lost 1 base and J lost 6, with 13 bases in between. Written as DNA, the CDR3 is TGTGCCAGCAGCTTGCAGGTTACCTTTCATGGCTACACCTTC. It yields the protein CASSLQVTFHGYTF.

V gene TRBV18 combines with J gene TRBJ1-2; 7 bases fit TRBD1. Trimming removed 1 base from V and 8 bases from J; junction bases left unmatched: 4. From germline, CDR1 is KGHSH and CDR2 LQKENI. CDR3 length: 13 residues. The CDR3 DNA follows: TGTGCCAGCTCACCACAGGGGGCTTCCGGCTACACCTTC. Amino acid sequence: CASSPQGASGYTF.

The rearrangement joins TRBV6-5 to TRBJ1-1; perhaps TRBD1 as D (5 bases). Trimming left V 5 bases short and J 6 bases short, with 7 bases between. The CDR3 is 11 amino acids. Per germline, CDR1 MNHEY and CDR2 SVGAGI. The CDR3 DNA is TGTGCCAGCAGTCAGGGACCTGAAGCTTTCTTT. Amino acid sequence: CASSQGPEAFF.

A single count supports this clone. The chain joins TRBV5-1 to TRBJ2-5, with unresolved D. V was pared by 1 base and J by 0 bases, with 7 bases between. The CDR3 is 14 residues long. CDR1 SGHRS and CDR2 YFSETQ come from the germline V gene. DNA of the CDR3: TGCGCCAGCAGCTTGAGCCTAGACCAAGAGACCCAGTACTTC. Its translation: CASSLSLDQETQYF.

The rearrangement joins TRBV7-9 to TRBJ2-7, with no clear D. The germline V gene has CDR1 SEHNR and CDR2 FQNEAQ (reference sequence). The CDR3 extends over 14 amino acids. Trimming took off 1 base at V and 2 bases at J, with 9 bases between the two ends. CDR3 bases: TGTGCCAGCAGCTTAGGGGCCGGACCCTACGAGCAGTACTTC. Translation gives CASSLGAGPYEQYF.

In this sample, this clone turned up once. The rearrangement joins TRBV7-9 to TRBJ1-1; 7 bases line up with TRBD1. The CDR3 is 17 amino acids. CDR1 is SEHNR and CDR2 is FQNEAQ in the germline V gene (reference sequence). The trim removed 2 bases at V and 8 bases at J, leaving 17 bases unmatched. The CDR3: CASSLPQGGLEFLEAFF. Written as DNA, the CDR3 is TGTGCCAGCAGCTTACCGCAGGGGGGCCTGGAGTTCTTGGAAGCTTTCTTT.

The chain links TRBV7-2 to TRBJ1-2; D perhaps matches TRBD1 (6 bases). Germline V CDR1 and CDR2: SGHTA, FQGNSA. Trimming pared 2 bases from V and 13 bases from J, leaving 17 bases between. The CDR3 runs to 13 residues. The DNA for the CDR3 is TGTGCCAGCAGCTTAATCGGTCAGGGGTCGACCACCTTC. It translates to CASSLIGQGSTTF.

The chain recombines TRBV7-2 with TRBJ2-2, with TRBD1 matching 9 bases. This CDR3 contains 14 residues. J gave up 7 bases and V 3 bases, and 3 bases lay outside the gene matches. CDR1 and CDR2 (germline): SGHTA, FQGNSA. The CDR3 DNA sequence: TGTGCCAGCAGCTTCCTGGACAGGGGCGGGGAGCTGTTTTTT. It yields the protein CASSFLDRGGELFF.

The chain combines TRBV19 with TRBJ1-2; D is ambiguous. V dropped 3 bases and J dropped 8 bases, with 13 bases sitting between them. This CDR3 spans 13 amino acids. Germline V gene lookup returns CDR1 LNHDA and CDR2 SQIVND (reference sequence). The CDR3 DNA reads TGTGCCAGTAGTATCTCGGGGTCTGCGGGCTACACCTTC. Its protein is CASSISGSAGYTF.